The 23 T cell receptor beta chains below were found in one sample sequenced in a study of CD8 T cells in Susac syndrome (dated by TCRdb to about 2019). The library was obtained by the immunoSEQ multiplex PCR assay. RNA was extracted with the RNeasy kit and 0.5 to 1 ug was reverse transcribed using random hexamers. The public reads were reanalyzed by TCRdb: fastp trimming at Q25, MiXCR alignment, in-frame beta chains only. Rows matching on CDR3 protein sequence are summarized as one entry with the most common DNA and genes. For this sample the table gives tens of thousands of distinct CDR3 sequences, of which 90% to 95% were detected only once. About 0.47% of the sample goes to the ten largest clones. Sample: CD8+ T cells from PBMCs. The receptors derive from a human donor with multiple sclerosis.

This rearrangement joins TRBV28 to TRBJ1-1; TRBD1 agrees at 7 bases. Germline V gene lookup returns CDR1 MDHEN and CDR2 SYDVKM. Trimming at V came to 5 bases and at J to 3 bases, leaving 9 bases not matched to a gene. CDR3 size: 15 residues. The CDR3, as DNA: TGTGCCAGCAGTCCAGGGGGGGGTTTTGACACTGAAGCTTTCTTT. Protein sequence: CASSPGGGFDTEAFF.

The V and J genes are TRBV3-1 and TRBJ1-6; 7 bases line up with TRBD1. This CDR3 comprises 16 residues. V dropped 4 bases and J dropped 7; count of bases not matched to a gene: 10. The germline V gene encodes CDR1 LGHDT and CDR2 YNNKEL (reference sequence). The CDR3 region is CASSLLLGQTNSPLHF. In DNA, the CDR3 is TGTGCCAGCAGCCTGTTGTTGGGACAGACCAATTCACCCCTCCACTTT.

This clonotype has only one observation. The chain links TRBV23-1 to TRBJ2-7; TRBD1 might be the D (5 bases). TRBV23-1 is assigned to the ORF class and has an uncertain function. V lost 6 bases to trimming and J lost 1 base, with 19 bases between them. CDR3 size: 16 residues. CDR3 bases: TGCGCCAGCAGCCTACAAGATTCGACAGTATCCTACGAGCAGTACTTC. Translating it yields CASSLQDSTVSYEQYF.

The chain combines TRBV19 with TRBJ2-1; the D is unclear. Deletions cut 3 bases from V and 6 bases from J, with 6 bases between. CDR3 size: 12 residues. CDR1 and CDR2 from the germline V gene are LNHDA and SQIVND (reference sequence). CDR3 in DNA: TGTGCCAGTAGTATTTGGAGCAATGAGCAGTTCTTC. Its protein product is CASSIWSNEQFF.

The V and J genes are TRBV7-6 and TRBJ1-1; D perhaps matches TRBD1 (5 bases). The CDR3 consists of 13 residues. The V end was cut by 3 bases, the J end by 5 bases, with 10 bases between. The germline V gene encodes CDR1 SGHVS and CDR2 FNYEAQ. The CDR3 spells CASSLSGWTEAFF. CDR3 nucleotides: TGTGCCAGCAGCTTGTCAGGGTGGACTGAAGCTTTCTTT.

The chain recombines TRBV6-5 with TRBJ2-5; 10 bases are shared with TRBD1. J gave up 5 bases and V 4 bases, and 7 bases lay outside the gene matches. The CDR3 is 15 residues long. Germline assignment: CDR1 MNHEY and CDR2 SVGAGI. CDR3 bases: TGTGCCAGCAGTTTCGGAGACAGGGGGCAGGAGACCCAGTACTTC. Amino acids: CASSFGDRGQETQYF.

For the CDR3, the DNA is TGTGCCAGCAGCTCAGGACTAGCGGGACCTCCTAGCACAGATACGCAGTATTTT. It codes for CASSSGLAGPPSTDTQYF. This rearrangement joins TRBV28 to TRBJ2-3, with 12 bases that match TRBD2. In germline, CDR1 is MDHEN, CDR2 SYDVKM. Trimming took 6 bases from V and 0 from J; bases not matched to a gene: 10. CDR3 length: 18 amino acids.

The chain couples TRBV20-1 to TRBJ2-5; 11 nucleotides align to TRBD2. The germline V gene has CDR1 DFQATT and CDR2 SNEGSKA (reference sequence). CDR3 length: 18 residues. With 3 bases clipped from V and 1 base from J, the junction kept 13 bases outside the gene matches. As DNA, the CDR3 is TGCAGTGCTAGCATTGCCCCGACTAGCGGGGTTCTCCAAGAGACCCAGTACTTC. Translating it yields CSASIAPTSGVLQETQYF.

This clonotype has a single count. The chain couples TRBV7-8 to TRBJ2-7; no reliable D call. The CDR3 consists of 11 residues. The V gene's germline CDR1 is SGHVS and CDR2 FQNEAQ. Trimming left V 5 bases short and J 7 bases short, with 9 bases between. CDR3 region: CASSLRQEQYF. The CDR3 coding sequence is TGTGCCAGCAGCCTGAGGCAGGAGCAGTACTTC.

This clonotype is a singleton in its sample. V is TRBV28 and J is TRBJ1-2; D is unclear. The germline V and J ends were trimmed by 2 bases and 3 bases, with 10 bases remaining between them. CDR1 and CDR2 (germline): MDHEN, SYDVKM. CDR3 length: 14 residues. This CDR3 reads CASSLNTGDYGYTF. For the CDR3, the DNA is TGTGCCAGCAGTTTAAACACGGGAGACTATGGCTACACCTTC.

The rearrangement uses TRBV29-1 and TRBJ1-2; D uncertain. The CDR3 spans 11 residues. V gave up 5 bases and J gave up 5 bases, with 9 bases separating them. CDR1 and CDR2 (germline): SQVTM, ANQGSEA. The CDR3 nucleotides read TGCAGCGTTCCGACGGGTTATGGCTACACCTTC. This translates into CSVPTGYGYTF.

This rearrangement joins TRBV24-1 to TRBJ2-5; 10 bases are shared with TRBD2. The CDR3 is made up of 17 amino acids. V gave up 2 bases and J gave up 0 bases; unmatched junction bases: 5. From germline, CDR1 is KGHDR and CDR2 SFDVKD. The CDR3 protein is CATSDSRSGGDQETQYF. In nucleotides, the CDR3 is TGTGCCACCAGTGATTCCCGAAGCGGGGGGGACCAAGAGACCCAGTACTTC.

The J gene is TRBJ2-1, the V gene TRBV13, with 16 bases aligning to TRBD2. J lost 9 bases, V lost 5 bases, and 13 bases had no gene match. Per germline, CDR1 PRHDT and CDR2 FYEKMQ (reference sequence). The CDR3 consists of 18 residues. CDR3 loop: CASSAPGTSGRAPVEQFF. The DNA of the CDR3 is TGTGCCAGCAGCGCACCCGGGACTAGCGGGAGGGCCCCGGTTGAGCAGTTCTTC.

The rearrangement uses TRBV27 and TRBJ1-1; TRBD1 matches 11 bases. The CDR3 sequence is 16 residues long. The J segment lost 1 base and the V segment lost 8 bases, leaving 9 bases of the junction unmatched. Germline CDR1 and CDR2: MNHEY and SMNVEV (reference sequence). The CDR3 region has the DNA TGTGCCAGCCTATCCGGGACAGGGGGGACGAACACTGAAGCTTTCTTT. It codes for CASLSGTGGTNTEAFF.

The CDR3 DNA follows: TGTGCCAGCAGCCAAGTATTCGGTCCGGACGGGCAAGAGACCCAGTACTTC. This sequence encodes CASSQVFGPDGQETQYF. This chain uses TRBV3-1 with TRBJ2-5; D ambiguous. From germline, CDR1 is LGHDT and CDR2 YNNKEL (reference sequence). Trimming shortened V by 1 base and J by 2 bases, and 17 bases separated the two germline ends. There are 17 residues in the CDR3.

The chain couples TRBV21-1 to TRBJ2-7; TRBD1 was called by the table and not checked on the DNA. TRBV21-1 corresponds to a pseudogene. The CDR3 loop spans 15 amino acids. The CDR3 bases are TGTGCCAGTATGATCGGACAGGGCAATTACTACGAGCAGTACTTC. It codes for CASMIGQGNYYEQYF.

This chain links TRBV12-3 or TRBV12-4 with TRBJ2-1; no definite D call. The CDR3 is made up of 15 amino acids. The V end lost 3 bases, the J end lost 6 bases, and 15 bases lay between the germline ends. In DNA, the CDR3 is TGTGCCAGCAGTTTTGAGACCCTGCCGCGCAATGAGCAGTTCTTC. Protein sequence: CASSFETLPRNEQFF.

This chain links TRBV19 with TRBJ1-2, with 8 bases that match TRBD1. With 7 bases clipped from V and 5 bases from J, the junction kept 12 bases outside the gene matches. The CDR3 totals 15 residues. Germline assignment: CDR1 LNHDA and CDR2 SQIVND (reference sequence). DNA of the CDR3: TGTGCCAGTACTGATGGACAGGGTGGTTTTTATGGCTACACCTTC. It encodes CASTDGQGGFYGYTF.

This sequence joins TRBV11-2 and TRBJ2-1; D is ambiguous. CDR1 SGHAT and CDR2 FQNNGV come from the germline V gene. V was pared by 1 base and J by 5 bases, with 3 bases between. The CDR3 extends over 12 amino acids. The CDR3 DNA is TGTGCCAGCAGCTTAGCGAACAATGAGCAGTTCTTC. This gives the protein CASSLANNEQFF. The full variable domain, rest sourced from reference TRBV11-2 and TRBJ2-1, is EAGVAQSPRYKIIEKRQSVAFWCNPISGHATLYWYQQILGQGPKLLIQFQNNGVVDDSQLPKDRFSAERLKGVDSTLKIQPAKLEDSAVYLCASSLANNEQFFGPGTRLTVL.

This chain connects TRBV7-2 to TRBJ1-2; tentatively, D is TRBD1 (5 bases). Trimming took off 1 base at V and 5 bases at J, with 14 bases between the two ends. The CDR3 has 15 residues. Germline CDR1 SGHTA, CDR2 FQGNSA. The CDR3 coding sequence is TGTGCCAGCAGCTTAGACCCCGGGACGGCATATGGCTACACCTTC. This sequence encodes CASSLDPGTAYGYTF.

V gene TRBV7-9 combines with J gene TRBJ1-1, with D possibly being TRBD1 (5 bases). Germline loops: CDR1 SEHNR, CDR2 FQNEAQ (reference sequence). The CDR3 spans 13 residues. The V end was cut by 11 bases, the J end by 0 bases, with 13 bases between. CDR3 residues: CAGRDQLNTEAFF. The CDR3 DNA reads as TGTGCCGGAAGGGACCAACTGAACACTGAAGCTTTCTTT. The complete variable domain, with remaining parts taken from reference TRBV7-9 and TRBJ1-1, reads DTGVSQNPRHKITKRGQNVTFRCDPISEHNRLYWYRQTLGQGPEFLTYFQNEAQLEKSRLLSDRFSAERPKGSFSTLEIQRTEQGDSAMYLCAGRDQLNTEAFFGQGTRLTVV.

V and J are TRBV4-3 and TRBJ1-2; D gene unclear. Germline values: CDR1 LGHNA, CDR2 YSLEER. CDR3 length: 15 residues. The germline V and J ends were trimmed by 1 base and 2 bases, with 11 bases remaining between them. For the CDR3, the DNA is TGCGCCAGCAGCCAAGCCCAGAGCGGAAACTATGGCTACACCTTC. As protein: CASSQAQSGNYGYTF.

The rearrangement links TRBV30 to TRBJ1-1; TRBD1 aligns across 7 bases. Germline V gene sequence: CDR1 GTSNPN, CDR2 SVGIG (reference sequence). The J segment lost 6 bases and the V segment lost 2 bases, leaving 3 bases of the junction unmatched. This CDR3 region has 12 residues. The CDR3 bases are TGTGCCTGGAGTCCCGGGACAGCTGAAGCTTTCTTT. Residues: CAWSPGTAEAFF.